The clone carrying this T cell receptor beta chain was detected only a few times. Its antigen remains unknown. Constant-segment primers were used for 5'RACE, and the resulting TCR alpha and TCR beta cDNA libraries carried sample barcodes and UMIs. TCRdb fed the 5' RACE reads into MiXCR, producing one record per CDR3 protein. The repertoire holds approximately 580,000 distinct CDR3 sequences, with approximately 20% as singletons. These data originate in a study of T-cell memory formation after mild COVID-19. The V segment lost 2 bases and the J segment 5 bases; nucleotides outside the gene matches: 7. The CDR3 extends over 15 amino acids. Germline V gene lookup returns CDR1 SGHRS and CDR2 YFSETQ. Study-wide results and caveats: CD4+ contracting clones lay mainly in CM and EM, CD8+ ones in EMRA. Confirmation was lacking for SARS-CoV-2 specificity of second-wave clones that peaked on day 37.

V and J are TRBV5-1 and TRBJ1-1; 9 bases are a match to TRBD1. This TCR was recovered from an adult woman who had mild COVID-19 (a few samples of this study predate the infection). Cell type and time point are not known. Sequenced sample: PBMCs or a T cell subset sorted from them (not recorded which). The CDR3 sequence: CASSFLDRGVTEAFF. In DNA form, the CDR3 reads TGCGCCAGCAGCTTCCTAGACAGGGGGGTGACTGAAGCTTTCTTT.